This TCR beta chain was observed in a study of cytomegalovirus exposure and HLA in healthy donors. Study outcomes and limitations: A reported reduction in N-insertions relative to the approximately 670-donor mean was seen in an Asian-associated ancestry cluster in a later analysis. A classifier reportedly called cytomegalovirus status with high sensitivity and specificity.

Points on this clone: Antigen: not known.

The V gene end was trimmed by 4 bases and the J gene end by 1 base; junction bases not matched to a gene: 3. There are 14 residues in the CDR3. The germline V gene has CDR1 SGHKS and CDR2 YYEKEE (reference sequence). The PCR used 60 Vbeta and 13 Jbeta primers. Profiling relied on immunoSEQ multiplex PCR, and the TCRdb table lists in-frame clones only, not all of them. The repertoire has more than 150,000 clones, roughly 80% of them found once; the top ten carry roughly 1.4%. Samples came from healthy bone marrow donors. Sequenced material: PBMCs. The TCR originated in a man between 45 and 60 years old in good health and CMV-seropositive. The rearrangement uses TRBV5-5 and TRBJ2-5, with TRBD1 identical over 8 bases. For the CDR3, the DNA is TGTGCCAGCAGCCCGGACAGGGCCCAAGAGACCCAGTACTTC. Protein sequence: CASSPDRAQETQYF.